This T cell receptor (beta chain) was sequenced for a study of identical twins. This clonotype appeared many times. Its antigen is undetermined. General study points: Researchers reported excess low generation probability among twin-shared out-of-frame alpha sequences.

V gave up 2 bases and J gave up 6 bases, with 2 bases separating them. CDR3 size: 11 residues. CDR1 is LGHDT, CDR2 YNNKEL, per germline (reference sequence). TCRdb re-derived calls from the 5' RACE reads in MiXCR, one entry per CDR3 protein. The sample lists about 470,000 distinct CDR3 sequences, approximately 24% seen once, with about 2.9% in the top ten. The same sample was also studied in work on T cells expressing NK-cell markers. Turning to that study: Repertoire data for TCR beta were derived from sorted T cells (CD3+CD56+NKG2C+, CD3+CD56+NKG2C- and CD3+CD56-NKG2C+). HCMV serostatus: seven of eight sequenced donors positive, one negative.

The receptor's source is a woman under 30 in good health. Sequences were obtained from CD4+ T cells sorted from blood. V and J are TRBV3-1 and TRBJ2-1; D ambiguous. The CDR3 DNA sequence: TGTGCCAGCAGCCAAACCAATGAGCAGTTCTTC. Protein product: CASSQTNEQFF.